The 2 T cell receptor beta chains below all came from one sample that was sequenced in a study of cytomegalovirus exposure and HLA in healthy donors. Sequenced by immunoSEQ multiplex PCR; TCRdb stores in-frame clones only, minus some. The table has a few hundred thousand clones, about 90% seen once. Sequenced: PBMCs. These receptors all stem from a woman aged 18-35 years in good health and CMV-seronegative.

The chain combines TRBV19 with TRBJ2-7; D possibly corresponds to TRBD1 (5 bases). Trimming pared 4 bases from V and 2 bases from J, leaving 9 bases between. Germline V gene data show CDR1 as LNHDA and CDR2 as SQIVND (reference sequence). The CDR3 has 13 amino acids. This chain's CDR3 is CASSRDSAYEQYF. Here the CDR3 DNA reads TGTGCCAGTAGTAGAGACAGTGCCTACGAGCAGTACTTC. Full variable domain (outside the CDR3, taken from reference TRBV19 and TRBJ2-7): DGGITQSPKYLFRKEGQNVTLSCEQNLNHDAMYWYRQDPGQGLRLIYYSQIVNDFQKGDIAEGYSVSREKKESFPLTVTSAQKNPTAFYLCASSRDSAYEQYFGPGTRLTVT.

This clone came up once. Compared with germline, one end of the junction differs, possibly owing to a read error. The V call is TRBV5-1, the J call TRBJ2-5, with a tentative D call TRBD1 (6 bases). The CDR3 runs 15 residues. Looked up from germline, CDR1 is SGHRS and CDR2 is YFSETQ. In nucleotides, the CDR3 is TGCGCCAGCACCTTGTCAATAGGGGGTCAAGAGACCCAGTACTTC. Translation: CASTLSIGGQETQYF.